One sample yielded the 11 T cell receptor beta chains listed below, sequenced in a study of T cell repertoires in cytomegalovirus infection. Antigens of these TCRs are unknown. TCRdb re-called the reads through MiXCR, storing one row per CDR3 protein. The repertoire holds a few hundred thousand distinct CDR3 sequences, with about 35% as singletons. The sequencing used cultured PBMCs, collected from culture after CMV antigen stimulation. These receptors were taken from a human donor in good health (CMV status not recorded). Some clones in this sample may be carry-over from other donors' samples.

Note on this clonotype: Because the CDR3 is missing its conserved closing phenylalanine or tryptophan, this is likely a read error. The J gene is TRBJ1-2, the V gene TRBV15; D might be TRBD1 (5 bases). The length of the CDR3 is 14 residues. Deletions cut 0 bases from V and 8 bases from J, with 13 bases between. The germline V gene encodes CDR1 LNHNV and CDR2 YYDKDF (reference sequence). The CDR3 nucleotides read TGTGCCACCAGCAGAGATTTCGGGGACGGAGGCTACACCTTG. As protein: CATSRDFGDGGYTL.

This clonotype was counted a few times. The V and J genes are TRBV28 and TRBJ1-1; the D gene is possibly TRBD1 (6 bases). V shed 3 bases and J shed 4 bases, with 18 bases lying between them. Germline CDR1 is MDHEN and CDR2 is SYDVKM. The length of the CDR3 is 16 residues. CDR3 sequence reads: CASSLGLRGMGTEAFF. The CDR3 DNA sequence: TGTGCCAGCAGTTTGGGGTTGAGGGGGATGGGCACTGAAGCTTTCTTT.

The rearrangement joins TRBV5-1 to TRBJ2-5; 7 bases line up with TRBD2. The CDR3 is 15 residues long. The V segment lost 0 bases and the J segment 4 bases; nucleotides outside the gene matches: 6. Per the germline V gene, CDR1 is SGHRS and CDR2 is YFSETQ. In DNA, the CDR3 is TGCGCCAGCAGCTTGGGCGGGAGTTTCGGAGAGACCCAGTACTTC. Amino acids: CASSLGGSFGETQYF.

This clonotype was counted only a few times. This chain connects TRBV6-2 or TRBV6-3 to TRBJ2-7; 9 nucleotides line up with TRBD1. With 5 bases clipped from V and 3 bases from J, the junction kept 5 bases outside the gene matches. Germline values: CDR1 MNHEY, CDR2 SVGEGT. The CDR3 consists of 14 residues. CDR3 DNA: TGTGCCAGCAGTACGGGACAGGGCTACTACGAGCAGTACGTC. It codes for CASSTGQGYYEQYV.

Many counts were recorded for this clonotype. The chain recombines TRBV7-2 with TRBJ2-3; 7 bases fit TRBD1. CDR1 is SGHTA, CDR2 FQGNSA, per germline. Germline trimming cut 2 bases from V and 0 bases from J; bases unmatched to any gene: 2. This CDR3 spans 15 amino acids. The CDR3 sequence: CASSLQTGSTDTQYF. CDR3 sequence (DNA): TGTGCCAGCAGCTTACAGACAGGGAGCACAGATACGCAGTATTTT. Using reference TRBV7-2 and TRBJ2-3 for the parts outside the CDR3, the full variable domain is GAGVSQSPSNKVTEKGKDVELRCDPISGHTALYWYRQSLGQGLEFLIYFQGNSAPDKSGLPSDRFSAERTGGSVSTLTIQRTQQEDSAVYLCASSLQTGSTDTQYFGPGTRLTVL.

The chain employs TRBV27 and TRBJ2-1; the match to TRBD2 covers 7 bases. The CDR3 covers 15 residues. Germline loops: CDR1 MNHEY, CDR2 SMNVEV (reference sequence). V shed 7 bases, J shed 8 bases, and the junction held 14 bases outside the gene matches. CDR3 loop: CASTPWEGGSDEQFF. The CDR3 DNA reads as TGTGCCAGCACCCCTTGGGAGGGAGGGAGCGATGAGCAGTTCTTC.

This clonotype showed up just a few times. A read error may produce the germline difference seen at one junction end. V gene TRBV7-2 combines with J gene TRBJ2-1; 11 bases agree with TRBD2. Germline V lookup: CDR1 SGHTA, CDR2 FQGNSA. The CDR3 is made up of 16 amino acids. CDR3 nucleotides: TGTGCCAGCAGCCTAGCGGGAGGTCGGGCAATCCATGAGCAGTTCTTC. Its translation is CASSLAGGRAIHEQFF.

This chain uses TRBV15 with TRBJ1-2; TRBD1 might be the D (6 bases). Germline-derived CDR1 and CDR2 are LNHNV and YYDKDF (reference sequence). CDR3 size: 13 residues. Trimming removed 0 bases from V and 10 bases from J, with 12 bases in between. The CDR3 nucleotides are TGTGCCACCAGCAGAGATCGGGGGCATGTCTACACCTTC. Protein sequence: CATSRDRGHVYTF.

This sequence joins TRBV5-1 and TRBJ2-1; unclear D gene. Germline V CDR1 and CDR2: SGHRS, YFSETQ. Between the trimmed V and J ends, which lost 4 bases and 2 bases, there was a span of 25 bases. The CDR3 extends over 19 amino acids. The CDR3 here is CASSPYWSRSSIPYNEQFF. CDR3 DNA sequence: TGCGCCAGCAGCCCGTATTGGTCTCGTTCGAGCATCCCCTACAATGAGCAGTTCTTC.

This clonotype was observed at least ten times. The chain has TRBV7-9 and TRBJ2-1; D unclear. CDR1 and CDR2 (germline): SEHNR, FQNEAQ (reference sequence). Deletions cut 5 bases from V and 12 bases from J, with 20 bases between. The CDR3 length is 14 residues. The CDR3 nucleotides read TGTGCCAGCAGCATGGAGACAACTCCTTGGGGGCAGTTCTTC. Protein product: CASSMETTPWGQFF.

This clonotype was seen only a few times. Written as DNA, the CDR3 is TGTGCTAGTGGTTTGTACGCAACCCCCGCCGAGCAGTTCTTC. Amino acids: CASGLYATPAEQFF. This chain connects TRBV12-5 to TRBJ2-1; no reliable D call. V lost 2 bases and J lost 10, with 15 bases in between. Germline CDR1 and CDR2: LGHNT and FRNRAP. The CDR3 runs 14 residues.